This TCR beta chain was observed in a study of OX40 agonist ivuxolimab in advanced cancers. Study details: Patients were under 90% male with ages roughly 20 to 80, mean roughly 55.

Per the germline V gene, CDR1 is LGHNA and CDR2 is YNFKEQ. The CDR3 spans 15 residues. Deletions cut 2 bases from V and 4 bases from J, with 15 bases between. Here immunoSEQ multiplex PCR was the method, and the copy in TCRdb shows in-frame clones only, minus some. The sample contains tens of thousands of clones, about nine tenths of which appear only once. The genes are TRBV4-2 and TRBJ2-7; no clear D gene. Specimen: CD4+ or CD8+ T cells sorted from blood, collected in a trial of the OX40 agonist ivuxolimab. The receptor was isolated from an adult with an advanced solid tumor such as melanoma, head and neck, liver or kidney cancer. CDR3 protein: CASSQSSGPKYEQYF. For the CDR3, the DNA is TGTGCCAGCAGCCAAAGCTCCGGGCCGAAGTACGAGCAGTACTTC.